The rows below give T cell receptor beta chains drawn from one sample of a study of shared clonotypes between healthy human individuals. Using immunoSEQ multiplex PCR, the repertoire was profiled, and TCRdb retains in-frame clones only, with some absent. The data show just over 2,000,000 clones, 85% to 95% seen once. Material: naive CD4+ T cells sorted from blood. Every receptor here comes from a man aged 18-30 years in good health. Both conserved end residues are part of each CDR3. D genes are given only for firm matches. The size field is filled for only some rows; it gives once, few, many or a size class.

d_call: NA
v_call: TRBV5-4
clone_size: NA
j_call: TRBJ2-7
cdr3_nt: TGTGCCAGCAGCTTGGATAGGGGCAGCATCTACGAGCAGTACTTC
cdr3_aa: CASSLDRGSIYEQYF

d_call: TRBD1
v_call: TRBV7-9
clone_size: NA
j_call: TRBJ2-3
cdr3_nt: TGTGCCAGCAGCCCCGGACAGGGGGCCACAGATACGCAGTATTTT
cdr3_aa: CASSPGQGATDTQYF

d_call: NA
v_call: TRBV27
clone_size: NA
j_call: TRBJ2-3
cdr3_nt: TGTGCCAGCAGTTTAAGAGTCACAGATACGCAGTATTTT
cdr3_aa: CASSLRVTDTQYF

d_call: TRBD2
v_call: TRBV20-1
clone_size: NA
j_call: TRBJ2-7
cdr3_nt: TGCAGTGCGCTAGCGGACTACGAGCAGTACTTC
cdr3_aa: CSALADYEQYF

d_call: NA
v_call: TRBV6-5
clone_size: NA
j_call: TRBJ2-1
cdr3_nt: TGTGCCAGCAGTTACGAGGGGGGAGGTGAGCAGTTCTTC
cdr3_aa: CASSYEGGGEQFF

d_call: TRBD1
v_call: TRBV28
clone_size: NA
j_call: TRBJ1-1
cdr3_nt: TGTGCCAGCAGTTTATCCCAGGGGGCCACTGAAGCTTTCTTT
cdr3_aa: CASSLSQGATEAFF

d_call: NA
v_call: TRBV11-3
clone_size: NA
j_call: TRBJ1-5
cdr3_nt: TGTGCCAGCAGCGAGGGAAACTATAGCAATCAGCCCCAGCATTTT
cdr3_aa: CASSEGNYSNQPQHF

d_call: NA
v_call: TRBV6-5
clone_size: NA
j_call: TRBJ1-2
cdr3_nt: TGTGCCAGCAGTTACTCCGGGACGGATTATGGCTACACCTTC
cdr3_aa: CASSYSGTDYGYTF

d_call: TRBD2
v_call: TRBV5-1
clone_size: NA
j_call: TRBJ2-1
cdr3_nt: TGCGCCAGCAGCTTTAGTAGCGGGGGAGGTGAGCAGTTCTTC
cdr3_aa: CASSFSSGGGEQFF

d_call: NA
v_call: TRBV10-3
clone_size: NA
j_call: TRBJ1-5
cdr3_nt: TGTGCCATCAGGCACGGGGTCCCAAATCAGCCCCAGCATTTT
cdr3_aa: CAIRHGVPNQPQHF

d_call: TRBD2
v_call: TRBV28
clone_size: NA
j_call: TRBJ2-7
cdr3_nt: TGTGCCAGCAGTCCAGGGAGGGTCCCCTACGAGCAGTACTTC
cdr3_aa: CASSPGRVPYEQYF

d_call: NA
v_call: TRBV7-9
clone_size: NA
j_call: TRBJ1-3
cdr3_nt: TGTGCCAGCAGCACCAGTGGCGACACCATATATTTT
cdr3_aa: CASSTSGDTIYF

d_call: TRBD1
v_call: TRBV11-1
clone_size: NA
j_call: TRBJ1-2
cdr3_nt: TGTGCCAGCAGCCAGGACAGGGAGGGCTATGGCTACACCTTC
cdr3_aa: CASSQDREGYGYTF

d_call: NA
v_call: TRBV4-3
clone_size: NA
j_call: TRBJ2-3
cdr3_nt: TGCGCCAGCAGCCAAGATGGGGTCGGGGGAGATACGCAGTATTTT
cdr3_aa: CASSQDGVGGDTQYF

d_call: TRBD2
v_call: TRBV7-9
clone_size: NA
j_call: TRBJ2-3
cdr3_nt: TGTGCCAGCAGCTACCGAAGGACTAGCGGGACAGATACGCAGTATTTT
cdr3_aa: CASSYRRTSGTDTQYF

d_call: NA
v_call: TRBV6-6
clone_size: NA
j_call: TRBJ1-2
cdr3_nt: TGTGCCAGCAGTCAAACGGACGGCTTGGCGGGCTACACCTTC
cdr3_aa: CASSQTDGLAGYTF

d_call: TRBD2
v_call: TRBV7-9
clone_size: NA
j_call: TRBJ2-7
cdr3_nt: TGTGCCAGCAGCCCCCGACTAGCGCTGAGCCGAAGCTCCTACGAGCAGTACTTC
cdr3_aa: CASSPRLALSRSSYEQYF

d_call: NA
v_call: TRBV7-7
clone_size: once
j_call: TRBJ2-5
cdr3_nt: TGTGCTAGCAGCTTACAACCAACGGTGGAGACCCAGTACTTC
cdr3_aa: CASSLQPTVETQYF

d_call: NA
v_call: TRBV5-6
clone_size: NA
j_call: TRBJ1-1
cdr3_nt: TGTGCCAGCAGCTCCCCCCAGGCCATGAACACTGAAGCTTTCTTT
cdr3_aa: CASSSPQAMNTEAFF

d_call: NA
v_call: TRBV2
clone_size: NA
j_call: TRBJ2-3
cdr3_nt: TGTGCCAGCCGCCCATCCGCGTCCGATACGCAGTATTTT
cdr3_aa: CASRPSASDTQYF

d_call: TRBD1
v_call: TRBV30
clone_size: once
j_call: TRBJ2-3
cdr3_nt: TGCGCCTGGAGTGTAGGAGGGACAGGGGGAGATACGCAGTATTTT
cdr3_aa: CAWSVGGTGGDTQYF

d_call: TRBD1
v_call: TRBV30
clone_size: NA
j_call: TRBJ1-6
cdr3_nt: TGTGCCTGGAGGGGGGACAGGACCTTCCCAGGCAATTCACCCCTCCACTTT
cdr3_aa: CAWRGDRTFPGNSPLHF

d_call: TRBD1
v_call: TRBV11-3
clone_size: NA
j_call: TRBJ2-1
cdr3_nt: TGTGCCAGCAGCCCCCGAGGTGTCAGGGGGAATGAGCAGTTCTTC
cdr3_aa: CASSPRGVRGNEQFF

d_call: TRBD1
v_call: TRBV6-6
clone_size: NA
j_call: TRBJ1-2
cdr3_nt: TGTGCCAGCAGTCAAACTCGACCGGGACAGGGCTATGGCTACACCTTC
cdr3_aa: CASSQTRPGQGYGYTF

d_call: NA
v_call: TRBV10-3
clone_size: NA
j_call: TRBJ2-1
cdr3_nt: TGTGCCATCAGTGACGGGATCTCTTACAATGAGCAGTTCTTC
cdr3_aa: CAISDGISYNEQFF

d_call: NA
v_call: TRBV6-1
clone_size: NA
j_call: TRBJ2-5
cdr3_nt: TGTGCCAGCAGTGAAGCGCGCCTATTTCAGGAGGGTGAGACCCAGTACTTC
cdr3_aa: CASSEARLFQEGETQYF

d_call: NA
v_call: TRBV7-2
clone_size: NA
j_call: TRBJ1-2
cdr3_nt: TGTGCCAGCAGCATGGGGGACGGCCTCTATGGCTACACCTTC
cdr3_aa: CASSMGDGLYGYTF

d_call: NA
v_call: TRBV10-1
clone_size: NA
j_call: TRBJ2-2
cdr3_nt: TGCGCCAGCAGTGTATCCCCCCTCAACACCGGGGAGCTGTTTTTT
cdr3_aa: CASSVSPLNTGELFF

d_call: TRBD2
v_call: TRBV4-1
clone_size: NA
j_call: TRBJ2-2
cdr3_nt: TGCGCCAGCAGCCAAGTCGGACTAGTACCCGGGGAGCTGTTTTTT
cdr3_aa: CASSQVGLVPGELFF

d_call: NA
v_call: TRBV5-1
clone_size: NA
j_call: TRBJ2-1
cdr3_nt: TGCGCCAGCAGCTTGTTAGGCGAAACCTACAATGAGCAGTTCTTC
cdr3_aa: CASSLLGETYNEQFF

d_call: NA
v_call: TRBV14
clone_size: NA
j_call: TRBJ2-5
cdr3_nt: TGTGCCAGCAGCCCCGGGGAGACCCAGTACTTC
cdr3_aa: CASSPGETQYF

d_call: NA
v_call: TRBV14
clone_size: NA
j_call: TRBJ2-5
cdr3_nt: TGTGCCAGCAGCCACCTCACTAGCCTGGAGACCCAGTACTTC
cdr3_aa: CASSHLTSLETQYF

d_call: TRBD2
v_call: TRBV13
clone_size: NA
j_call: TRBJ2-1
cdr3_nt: TGTGCCAGCAGCTTAGAGAGGCGGGGGTACAATGAGCAGTTCTTC
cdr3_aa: CASSLERRGYNEQFF

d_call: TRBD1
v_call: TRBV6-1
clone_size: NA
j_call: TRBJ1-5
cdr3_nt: TGTGCCAGCAGCTTGACAGGGGATGTCGGTCAGCCCCAGCATTTT
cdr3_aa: CASSLTGDVGQPQHF

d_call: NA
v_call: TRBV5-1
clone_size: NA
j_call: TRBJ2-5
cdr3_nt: TGCGCCAGCAGCTTGTCACTTCTCAGGGAGACCCAGTACTTC
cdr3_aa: CASSLSLLRETQYF

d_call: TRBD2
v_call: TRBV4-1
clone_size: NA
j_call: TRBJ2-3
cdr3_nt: TGCGCCAGCAGCCAAGATTTCGGCGGGGGGCTCACAGATACGCAGTATTTT
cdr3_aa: CASSQDFGGGLTDTQYF

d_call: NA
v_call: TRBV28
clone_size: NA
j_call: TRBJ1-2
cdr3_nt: TGTGCCAGCAGTTATAGCTATGGCTACACCTTC
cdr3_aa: CASSYSYGYTF

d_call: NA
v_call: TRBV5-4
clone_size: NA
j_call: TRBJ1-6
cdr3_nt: TGTGCCAGCAGCTTGGAGGGGTATGGTAATTCACCCCTCCACTTT
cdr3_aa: CASSLEGYGNSPLHF

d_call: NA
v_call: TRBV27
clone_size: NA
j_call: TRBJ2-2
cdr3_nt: TGTGCCAGCAGTCCGCCCGGGACTTCGAACACCGGGGAGCTGTTTTTT
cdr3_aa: CASSPPGTSNTGELFF

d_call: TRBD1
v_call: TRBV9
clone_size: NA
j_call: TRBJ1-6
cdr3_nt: TGTGCCAGCAGCGGGGGACAGGGATATAATTCACCCCTCCACTTT
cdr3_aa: CASSGGQGYNSPLHF

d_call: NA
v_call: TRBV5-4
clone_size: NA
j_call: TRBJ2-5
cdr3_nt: TGTGCCAGCAGTCCTGTTGGGCAGGGCTGGGAGACCCAGTACTTC
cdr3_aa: CASSPVGQGWETQYF

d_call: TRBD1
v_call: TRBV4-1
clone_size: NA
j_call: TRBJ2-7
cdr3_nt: TGCGCCAGCAGCCACGCGACAGGGCAGGCCTACGAGCAGTACTTC
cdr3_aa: CASSHATGQAYEQYF

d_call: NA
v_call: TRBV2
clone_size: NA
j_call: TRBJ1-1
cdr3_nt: TGTGCCAGCAGTGCAAACAGAGGGATGAACACTGAAGCTTTCTTT
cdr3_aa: CASSANRGMNTEAFF

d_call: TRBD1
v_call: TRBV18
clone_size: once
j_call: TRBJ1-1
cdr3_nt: TGTGCCAGCTCACCCCGACCGGACAGGGGGCCCGGGGCTTTCTTT
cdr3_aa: CASSPRPDRGPGAFF

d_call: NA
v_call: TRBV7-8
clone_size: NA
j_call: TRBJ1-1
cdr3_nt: TGTGCCAGCTTGTGGCAGTTGAACACTGAAGCTTTCTTT
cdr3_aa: CASLWQLNTEAFF

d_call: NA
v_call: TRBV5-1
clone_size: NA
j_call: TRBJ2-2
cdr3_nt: TGCGCCAGCAGTTCCCGGACGGACACCGGGGAGCTGTTTTTT
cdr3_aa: CASSSRTDTGELFF

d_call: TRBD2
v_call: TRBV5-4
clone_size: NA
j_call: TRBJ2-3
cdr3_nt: TGTGCCAGCAGACCCGGGACTAGCGGGGGGACAGATACGCAGTATTTT
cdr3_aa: CASRPGTSGGTDTQYF

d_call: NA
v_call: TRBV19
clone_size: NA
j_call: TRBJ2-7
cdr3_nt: TGTGCCAGTAGTATAGATTCACCACCCGCGGTTTACGAGCAGTACTTC
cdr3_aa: CASSIDSPPAVYEQYF

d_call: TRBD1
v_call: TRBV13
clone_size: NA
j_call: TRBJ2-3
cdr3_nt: TGTGCCAGCAGTGAGGGACAGGGAAAGACAGATACGCAGTATTTT
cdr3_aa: CASSEGQGKTDTQYF

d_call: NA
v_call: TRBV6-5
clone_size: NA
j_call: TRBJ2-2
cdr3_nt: TGTGCCAGCAGGACCACCGCTAAAAACACCGGGGAGCTGTTTTTT
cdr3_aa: CASRTTAKNTGELFF

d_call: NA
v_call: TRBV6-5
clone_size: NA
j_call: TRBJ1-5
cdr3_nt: TGTGCCAGCAGTAACAGGGACGGTCAGCCCCAGCATTTT
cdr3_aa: CASSNRDGQPQHF

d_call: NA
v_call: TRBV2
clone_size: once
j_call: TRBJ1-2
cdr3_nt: TGTGCCAGCAGCTCTGGGACATTCAACTATGGCTACACCTTC
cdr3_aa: CASSSGTFNYGYTF

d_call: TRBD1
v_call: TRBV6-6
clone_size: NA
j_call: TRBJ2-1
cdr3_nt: TGTGCCACCCTTATGACAGGGCTCAATGAGCAGTTCTTC
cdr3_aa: CATLMTGLNEQFF

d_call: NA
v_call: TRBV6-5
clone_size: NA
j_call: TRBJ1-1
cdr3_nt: TGTGCCAGCAGTCTCGGACAGCTGAACACTGAAGCTTTCTTT
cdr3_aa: CASSLGQLNTEAFF